The 9 T cell receptor beta chains below all came from one sample that was sequenced in a study of T-cell reconstitution after alpha-beta-depleted transplantation in children. Unique molecular identifiers were used in preparing the TCRbeta library. Each CDR3 protein gets one entry after TCRdb re-called the PCR reads with MiXCR. Here the sample spans 200,000 to 250,000 distinct CDR3 sequences, 9.7% being singletons. Sequences were derived from PBMCs from the stem cell graft donor, sampled from the stem cell graft. All receptors come from a human donor who donated a stem cell graft to a child with SCID.

The sample holds many counts of this clonotype. CDR3 amino acids: CASSTLAGGSTDTQYF. The CDR3 DNA is TGTGCCAGCAGCACCTTAGCGGGGGGCAGCACAGATACGCAGTATTTT. V is TRBV7-2 and J is TRBJ2-3; TRBD2 aligns across 10 bases. The CDR3 consists of 16 residues. The V gene end was trimmed by 5 bases and the J gene end by 0 bases; junction bases not matched to a gene: 5. Per the germline V gene, CDR1 is SGHTA and CDR2 is FQGNSA. Full variable domain (outside the CDR3, taken from reference TRBV7-2 and TRBJ2-3): GAGVSQSPSNKVTEKGKDVELRCDPISGHTALYWYRQSLGQGLEFLIYFQGNSAPDKSGLPSDRFSAERTGGSVSTLTIQRTQQEDSAVYLCASSTLAGGSTDTQYFGPGTRLTVL.

The J gene is TRBJ2-3, the V gene TRBV25-1, with 10 nucleotides matching TRBD1. The junction had 7 bases not matched to a gene; V was cut back by 1 base and J by 3 bases. CDR1 MGHDK and CDR2 SYGVNS come from the germline V gene. The length of the CDR3 is 17 residues. The CDR3 reads CASSESGTGELTDTQYF. CDR3 DNA: TGTGCCAGCAGTGAATCGGGGACAGGGGAGTTGACAGATACGCAGTATTTT.

This clonotype was recorded at least ten times. The chain combines TRBV5-1 with TRBJ1-1; D is uncertain. CDR1 and CDR2 (germline): SGHRS, YFSETQ. The CDR3 is 16 amino acids. V lost 0 bases and J 1 base, leaving 13 bases between the germline ends. CDR3 DNA: TGCGCCAGCAGCTTGGGGCAGCCCGTCGGGAACACTGAAGCTTTCTTT. This encodes CASSLGQPVGNTEAFF.

This clonotype showed up many times. The chain joins TRBV27 to TRBJ2-5; 9 nucleotides line up with TRBD1. In germline, CDR1 is MNHEY, CDR2 SMNVEV (reference sequence). The ends lost 8 bases at V and 3 bases at J; junction bases unmatched: 10. The CDR3 length is 15 residues. The CDR3 DNA reads as TGTGCCAGCTCCCGGGTTCGGGACAGGGAAGAGACCCAGTACTTC. Translating gives CASSRVRDREETQYF.

Ten or more counts support this clonotype. The genes are TRBV5-5 and TRBJ2-2, with a possible D match to TRBD2 (6 bases). The V gene's germline CDR1 is SGHKS and CDR2 YYEKEE (reference sequence). This CDR3 has 14 residues. The V gene lost 4 bases and the J gene lost 4 bases, with 11 bases spanning the gap. CDR3 region: CASSGGLATGELFF. The CDR3 coding sequence is TGTGCCAGCAGCGGGGGACTCGCCACCGGGGAGCTGTTTTTT.

This clonotype was observed many times. V gene TRBV12-3 or TRBV12-4 combines with J gene TRBJ2-1; 15 nucleotides align to TRBD2. V gave up 3 bases and J gave up 9 bases; unmatched junction bases: 9. The CDR3 consists of 17 residues. The CDR3 protein is CASSLGGTSGGRVEQFF. DNA for the CDR3: TGTGCCAGCAGTTTGGGGGGGACTAGCGGGGGGAGAGTTGAGCAGTTCTTC.

The J gene is TRBJ1-5, the V gene TRBV20-1; D call uncertain. The CDR3 contains 16 residues. CDR1 and CDR2 (germline): DFQATT, SNEGSKA (reference sequence). The V end was cut by 6 bases, the J end by 2 bases, with 20 bases between. This CDR3 reads CSALPRQGRRNQPQHF. The CDR3 DNA is TGCAGTGCATTACCCCGACAAGGGCGACGCAATCAGCCCCAGCATTTT.

This clonotype was seen ten or more times. This sequence joins TRBV11-2 and TRBJ2-2, with a tentative D call TRBD1 (6 bases). In germline, CDR1 is SGHAT, CDR2 FQNNGV. CDR3 length: 15 amino acids. Trimming stripped 2 bases from V and 5 bases from J, with 12 bases between. Here the CDR3 DNA reads TGTGCCAGCAGCTTACGGTCAGGGGAGACCGGGGAGCTGTTTTTT. This encodes CASSLRSGETGELFF.

This clonotype was found many times. V usage is TRBV5-1 and J usage is TRBJ2-3, with D possibly being TRBD1 (6 bases). CDR3 length: 16 amino acids. Per germline, CDR1 SGHRS and CDR2 YFSETQ. V lost 2 bases, J lost 5 bases, and 18 bases lay in between. The CDR3 sequence: CASSFSRGGAGDTQYF. The CDR3 DNA sequence: TGCGCCAGCAGCTTTAGTAGAGGGGGTGCTGGAGATACGCAGTATTTT.